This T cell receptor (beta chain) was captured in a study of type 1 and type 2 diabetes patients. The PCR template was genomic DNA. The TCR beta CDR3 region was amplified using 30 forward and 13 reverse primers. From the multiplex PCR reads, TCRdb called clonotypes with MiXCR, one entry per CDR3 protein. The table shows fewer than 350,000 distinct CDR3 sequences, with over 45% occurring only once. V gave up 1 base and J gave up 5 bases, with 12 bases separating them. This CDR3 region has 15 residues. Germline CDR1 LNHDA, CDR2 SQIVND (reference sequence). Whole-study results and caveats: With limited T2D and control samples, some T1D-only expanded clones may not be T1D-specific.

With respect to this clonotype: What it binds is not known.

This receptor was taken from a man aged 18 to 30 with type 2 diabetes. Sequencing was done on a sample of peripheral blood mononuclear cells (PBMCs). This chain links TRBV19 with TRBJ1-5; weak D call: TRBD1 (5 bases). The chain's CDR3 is CASSIAGDDYQPQHF. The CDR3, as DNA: TGTGCCAGTAGTATAGCGGGGGACGACTATCAGCCCCAGCATTTT. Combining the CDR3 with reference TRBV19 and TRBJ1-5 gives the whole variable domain DGGITQSPKYLFRKEGQNVTLSCEQNLNHDAMYWYRQDPGQGLRLIYYSQIVNDFQKGDIAEGYSVSREKKESFPLTVTSAQKNPTAFYLCASSIAGDDYQPQHFGDGTRLSIL.